Listed here are 23 T cell receptor beta chains from one sample, sequenced in a study of shared clonotypes between healthy human individuals. Repertoires were generated with immunoSEQ multiplex PCR, while TCRdb's copy carries only in-frame clones and drops some. The sample lists under 2.5 million clones; about 90% were seen once. Sequencing was done on a sample of naive CD4+ T cells from PBMCs. Described subset: CD45RA+ positively selected. These receptors were taken from a young man in good health. Some clones in this sample may be carry-over from other donors' samples.

The chain employs TRBV5-8 and TRBJ2-1, with TRBD2 identical over 7 bases. The CDR3 spans 16 residues. The V gene end was trimmed by 0 bases and the J gene end by 8 bases; junction bases not matched to a gene: 11. The V gene's germline CDR1 is SGHTS and CDR2 YDEGEE. CDR3 DNA: TGTGCCAGCAGCTTGGTTCGACTAGCAGGGTTGGATGAGCAGTTCTTC. Translation gives CASSLVRLAGLDEQFF.

The gene calls are TRBV14 and TRBJ2-6; 9 bases map to TRBD1. The germline gives CDR1 SGHDN, CDR2 FVKESK. Trimming cost V 6 bases and J 4 bases; bases outside gene matches: 16. The CDR3 is 19 residues long. The CDR3 protein is CASSNTTGGWIRGANVLTF. In nucleotides, the CDR3 is TGTGCCAGCAGTAATACCACAGGGGGCTGGATACGAGGGGCCAACGTCCTGACTTTC.

V gene TRBV5-4 combines with J gene TRBJ2-2; 10 bases agree with TRBD1. Germline V CDR1 and CDR2: SGHNT, YYREEE (reference sequence). V gave up 3 bases and J gave up 5 bases; unmatched junction bases: 7. The CDR3 has 16 residues. The DNA for the CDR3 is TGTGCCAGCAGCTCGGGCGGACAGGGGGGTACCGGGGAGCTGTTTTTT. Its translation is CASSSGGQGGTGELFF.

The chain has TRBV7-8 and TRBJ2-7; no clear D. The V end lost 3 bases, the J end lost 3 bases, and 21 bases lay between the germline ends. Per germline, CDR1 SGHVS and CDR2 FQNEAQ. The CDR3 runs to 17 residues. The CDR3 protein is CASSFGLLRLINYEQYF. DNA of the CDR3: TGTGCCAGCAGCTTTGGTCTGTTGAGGCTCATCAACTACGAGCAGTACTTC.

Remarks on this clone: Other nucleotide sequences in the sample specify the same CDR3. This chain uses TRBV11-2 with TRBJ2-6; TRBD1 might be the D (5 bases). Looked up from germline, CDR1 is SGHAT and CDR2 is FQNNGV. Between the trimmed V and J ends, which lost 5 bases and 0 bases, there was a span of 8 bases. This CDR3 is built from 15 residues. In DNA form, the CDR3 reads TGTGCCAGCAGCAGTGACAGCTCTGGGGCCAACGTCCTGACTTTC. It is translated as CASSSDSSGANVLTF.

The J gene is TRBJ1-2, the V gene TRBV6-5; D perhaps matches TRBD1 (6 bases). The germline V gene encodes CDR1 MNHEY and CDR2 SVGAGI. The V end was cut by 6 bases, the J end by 3 bases, with 14 bases between. The CDR3 runs to 14 residues. CDR3 loop: CASRAPGGDYGYTF. The CDR3 DNA follows: TGTGCCAGCAGAGCCCCGGGGGGCGACTATGGCTACACCTTC.

In the case of this clone: Other DNA sequences in the same sample also yield this CDR3. The chain combines TRBV9 with TRBJ2-1, with 8 bases fitting TRBD2. V was clipped by 0 bases and J by 3 bases; unmatched bases: 2. The CDR3 consists of 15 residues. In germline, CDR1 is SGDLS, CDR2 YYNGEE. The CDR3 loop reads CASSVAGGFYNEQFF. The CDR3 DNA reads TGTGCCAGCAGCGTAGCGGGAGGGTTCTACAATGAGCAGTTCTTC.

The chain links TRBV21-1 to TRBJ2-6; the DNA was not used to check the table's D call, TRBD1. TRBV21-1 is marked as a pseudogene. The CDR3 runs 17 residues. In DNA form, the CDR3 reads TGTGCCAGCAGCAAGCGGACAGGGGGATATGGGGCCAACGTCCTGACTTTC. Amino acids: CASSKRTGGYGANVLTF.

On this clone: This CDR3 is also generated by other DNA sequences in the sample. The gene calls are TRBV28 and TRBJ1-3; TRBD1 might be the D (5 bases). The CDR3 runs to 14 residues. Germline V lookup: CDR1 MDHEN, CDR2 SYDVKM. V was clipped by 7 bases and J by 0 bases, with 10 bases between them. The CDR3: CASIGASSGNTIYF. CDR3 in DNA: TGTGCCAGCATAGGGGCCTCCTCTGGAAACACCATATATTTT.

The chain uses TRBV15 and TRBJ2-1; 7 bases agree with TRBD2. The CDR3 runs 15 residues. After removal of 0 bases from V and 10 bases from J, the junction contained 9 bases not matched to a gene. CDR1 is LNHNV, CDR2 YYDKDF, per germline (reference sequence). In nucleotides, the CDR3 is TGTGCCACCAGCAGAGAAAGGGCGGGCGGGAGAGAGCAGTTCTTC. Translation: CATSRERAGGREQFF. Complete variable domain (other parts from reference TRBV15 and TRBJ2-1): DAMVIQNPRYQVTQFGKPVTLSCSQTLNHNVMYWYQQKSSQAPKLLFHYYDKDFNNEADTPDNFQSRRPNTSFCFLDIRSPGLGDTAMYLCATSRERAGGREQFFGPGTRLTVL.

The chain links TRBV5-1 to TRBJ2-2; TRBD2 is a possible D gene (6 bases). The CDR3 has 13 amino acids. V was pared by 6 bases and J by 7 bases, with 13 bases between. Germline V gene lookup returns CDR1 SGHRS and CDR2 YFSETQ. In DNA form, the CDR3 reads TGCGCCAGCATTAGGGAGGTCGGCGGGGAGCTGTTTTTT. This translates into CASIREVGGELFF.

This chain uses TRBV19 with TRBJ1-5; TRBD1 matches 8 bases. The CDR3 is made up of 15 amino acids. The germline gives CDR1 LNHDA, CDR2 SQIVND (reference sequence). V was pared by 7 bases and J by 9 bases, with 14 bases of the junction left unmatched. CDR3 DNA: TGTGCCAGTACCCCAGACCCGCAGGGGGCGCGGCCCCAGCATTTT. Encoded protein: CASTPDPQGARPQHF. Variable domain in full (rest from reference TRBV19 and TRBJ1-5): DGGITQSPKYLFRKEGQNVTLSCEQNLNHDAMYWYRQDPGQGLRLIYYSQIVNDFQKGDIAEGYSVSREKKESFPLTVTSAQKNPTAFYLCASTPDPQGARPQHFGDGTRLSIL.

Details on this clone: Other nucleotide sequences from this sample produce the same CDR3. The chain recombines TRBV9 with TRBJ2-3; the match to TRBD2 covers 13 bases. The ends lost 3 bases at V and 3 bases at J; junction bases unmatched: 4. The CDR3 loop spans 16 amino acids. Germline values: CDR1 SGDLS, CDR2 YYNGEE. CDR3 residues: CASSAGGLAGTDTQYF. In nucleotides, the CDR3 is TGTGCCAGCAGCGCGGGGGGACTAGCGGGGACAGATACGCAGTATTTT. Full variable domain (remainder filled in from reference TRBV9 and TRBJ2-3): DSGVTQTPKHLITATGQRVTLRCSPRSGDLSVYWYQQSLDQGLQFLIQYYNGEERAKGNILERFSAQQFPDLHSELNLSSLELGDSALYFCASSAGGLAGTDTQYFGPGTRLTVL.

This chain uses TRBV30 with TRBJ2-1; 7 nucleotides match TRBD2. Germline V lookup: CDR1 GTSNPN, CDR2 SVGIG (reference sequence). The CDR3 consists of 14 residues. V was clipped by 0 bases and J by 9 bases; unmatched bases: 8. CDR3 residues: CAWSVGLGLGEQFF. The CDR3 DNA reads TGTGCCTGGAGTGTTGGACTAGGGTTGGGTGAGCAGTTCTTC.

V and J are TRBV5-1 and TRBJ1-2; TRBD1 aligns across 9 bases. In germline, CDR1 is SGHRS, CDR2 YFSETQ. There are 15 residues in the CDR3. V shed 0 bases, J shed 7 bases, and the junction held 7 bases outside the gene matches. The CDR3 sequence is CASSLGDRDRAGYTF. CDR3 bases: TGCGCCAGCAGCTTGGGGGACCGGGACAGGGCTGGCTACACCTTC.

This clone was recorded once. The genes are TRBV5-1 and TRBJ2-7; 9 positions agree with TRBD1. Germline CDR1 is SGHRS and CDR2 is YFSETQ. J lost 6 bases, V lost 4 bases, and 8 bases had no gene match. This CDR3 comprises 14 residues. CDR3 loop: CASSLGTGLGEQYF. The CDR3 region has the DNA TGCGCCAGCAGCCTTGGGACAGGGCTGGGCGAGCAGTACTTC.

The J gene is TRBJ1-2, the V gene TRBV4-2; 9 nucleotides agree with TRBD1. Germline lookup yields CDR1 LGHNA and CDR2 YNFKEQ. This CDR3 contains 16 residues. V lost 7 bases to trimming and J lost 4 bases; unmatched junction nucleotides: 13. The CDR3 bases are TGTGCCAGCACCGTACAGGGGGCTTATTTAGGCTATGGCTACACCTTC. This sequence encodes CASTVQGAYLGYGYTF.

The chain is built from TRBV5-6 and TRBJ1-1, with unresolved D. This CDR3 spans 15 amino acids. Trimming stripped 0 bases from V and 3 bases from J, with 12 bases between. Germline V gene lookup returns CDR1 SGHDT and CDR2 YYEEEE. The CDR3 nucleotides are TGTGCCAGCAGCTTGGGACCGAGTATATACACTGAAGCTTTCTTT. Translation: CASSLGPSIYTEAFF.

The V gene is TRBV5-6, the J gene TRBJ2-7; weak D call: TRBD1 (5 bases). Germline V gives CDR1 SGHDT, CDR2 YYEEEE. V lost 1 base and J 5 bases, leaving 16 bases between the germline ends. This CDR3 is built from 15 residues. The CDR3 DNA reads TGTGCCAGCAGCTTGCAAAGGGGAAGACGGGACGAGCAGTACTTC. It is translated as CASSLQRGRRDEQYF.

This rearrangement joins TRBV10-3 to TRBJ2-3; tentatively, D is TRBD1 (5 bases). The CDR3 loop spans 14 amino acids. CDR1 and CDR2 (germline): ENHRY, SYGVKD. V dropped 0 bases and J dropped 6 bases, with 10 bases sitting between them. CDR3 loop: CAISESRASDTQYF. Written as DNA, the CDR3 is TGTGCCATCAGTGAGTCCAGGGCCAGCGATACGCAGTATTTT.

Points on this clone: Within the sample, other DNA sequences also encode this same CDR3. CDR3 nucleotides: TGTGCCAGCAGCGTTGGAGAAGAGACCCAGTACTTC. Translation: CASSVGEETQYF. V usage is TRBV9 and J usage is TRBJ2-5, with D unclear. V dropped 2 bases and J dropped 3 bases, with 5 bases sitting between them. This CDR3 comprises 12 residues. CDR1 is SGDLS, CDR2 YYNGEE, per germline.

Only one count was recorded for this clone. V and J are TRBV9 and TRBJ1-3, with D perhaps matching TRBD1 (5 bases). The CDR3 has 14 residues. V was clipped by 3 bases and J by 0 bases, with 7 bases between them. Germline CDR1 is SGDLS and CDR2 is YYNGEE. CDR3 in DNA: TGTGCCAGCAGCGAGACAGTCTCTGGAAACACCATATATTTT. Protein: CASSETVSGNTIYF. Full variable domain (missing parts from reference TRBV9 and TRBJ1-3): DSGVTQTPKHLITATGQRVTLRCSPRSGDLSVYWYQQSLDQGLQFLIQYYNGEERAKGNILERFSAQQFPDLHSELNLSSLELGDSALYFCASSETVSGNTIYFGEGSWLTVV.

The chain combines TRBV5-1 with TRBJ2-4; D remains unclear. The length of the CDR3 is 17 residues. V lost 0 bases, J lost 1 base, and 14 bases lay in between. CDR1 and CDR2 from the germline V gene are SGHRS and YFSETQ. The CDR3 bases are TGCGCCAGCAGCTTGGACCCAATAATCGGGGCCAAAAACATTCAGTACTTC. It encodes CASSLDPIIGAKNIQYF. Together with reference TRBV5-1 and TRBJ2-4, the CDR3 gives the full variable domain: KAGVTQTPRYLIKTRGQQVTLSCSPISGHRSVSWYQQTPGQGLQFLFEYFSETQRNKGNFPGRFSGRQFSNSRSEMNVSTLELGDSALYLCASSLDPIIGAKNIQYFGAGTRLSVL.